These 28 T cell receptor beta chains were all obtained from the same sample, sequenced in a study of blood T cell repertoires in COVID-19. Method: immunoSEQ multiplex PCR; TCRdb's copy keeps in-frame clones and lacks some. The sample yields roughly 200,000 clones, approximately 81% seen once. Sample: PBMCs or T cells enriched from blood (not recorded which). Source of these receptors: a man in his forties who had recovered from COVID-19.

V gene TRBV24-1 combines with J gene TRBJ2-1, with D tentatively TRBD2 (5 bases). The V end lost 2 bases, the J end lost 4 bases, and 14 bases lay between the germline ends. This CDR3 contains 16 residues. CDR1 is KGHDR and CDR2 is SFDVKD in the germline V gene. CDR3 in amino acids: CATSDSSGRIYNEQFF. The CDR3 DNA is TGTGCCACCAGTGATTCGAGCGGCAGAATTTACAATGAGCAGTTCTTC.

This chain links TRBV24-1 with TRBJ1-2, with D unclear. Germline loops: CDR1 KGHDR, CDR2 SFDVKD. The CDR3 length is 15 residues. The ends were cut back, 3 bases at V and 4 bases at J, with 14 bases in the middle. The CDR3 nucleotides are TGTGCCACCAGTGATCCCGCCGCTGACTTCTATGGCTACACCTTC. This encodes CATSDPAADFYGYTF.

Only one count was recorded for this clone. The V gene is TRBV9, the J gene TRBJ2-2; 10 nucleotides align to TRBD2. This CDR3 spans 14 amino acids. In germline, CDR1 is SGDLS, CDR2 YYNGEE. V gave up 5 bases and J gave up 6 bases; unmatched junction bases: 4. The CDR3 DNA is TGTGCCAGCAGTAATAGCGGGAGGTCCGGGGAGCTGTTTTTT. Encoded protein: CASSNSGRSGELFF.

The CDR3 DNA reads TGCGCCAGCAGCTTGGCCGGTAAGGGGACCTACGAGCAGTACTTC. The encoded protein is CASSLAGKGTYEQYF. The chain links TRBV5-1 to TRBJ2-7; D is possibly TRBD1 (5 bases). Per germline, CDR1 SGHRS and CDR2 YFSETQ. The CDR3 totals 15 residues. V was pared by 0 bases and J by 2 bases, with 12 bases between.

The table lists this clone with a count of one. This CDR3 is CASSPGQENEQFF. The CDR3 DNA sequence: TGCGCCAGCAGTCCGGGACAGGAGAATGAGCAGTTCTTC. V usage is TRBV4-1 and J usage is TRBJ2-1; TRBD1 matches at 8 bases. The germline V gene encodes CDR1 MGHRA and CDR2 YSYEKL. The V segment lost 6 bases and the J segment 7 bases; nucleotides outside the gene matches: 5. The CDR3 is made up of 13 amino acids.

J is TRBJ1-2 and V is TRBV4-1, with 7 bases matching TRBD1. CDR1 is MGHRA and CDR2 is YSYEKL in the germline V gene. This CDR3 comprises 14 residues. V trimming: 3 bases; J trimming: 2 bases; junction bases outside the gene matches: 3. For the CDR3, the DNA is TGCGCCAGCAGCCACCCACAGGGGAACTATGGCTACACCTTC. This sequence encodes CASSHPQGNYGYTF.

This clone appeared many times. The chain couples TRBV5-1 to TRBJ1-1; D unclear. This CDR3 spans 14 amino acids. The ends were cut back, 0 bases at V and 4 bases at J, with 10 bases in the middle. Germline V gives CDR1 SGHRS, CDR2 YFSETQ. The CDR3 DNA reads TGCGCCAGCAGCTTGGCCGGGCGGGGCACTGAAGCTTTCTTT. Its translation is CASSLAGRGTEAFF.

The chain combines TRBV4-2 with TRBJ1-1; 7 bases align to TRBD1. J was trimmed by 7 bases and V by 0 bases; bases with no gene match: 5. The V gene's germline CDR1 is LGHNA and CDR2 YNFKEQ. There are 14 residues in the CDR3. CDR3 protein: CASSQEGTVNEAFF. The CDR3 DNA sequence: TGTGCCAGCAGCCAAGAGGGGACAGTAAATGAAGCTTTCTTT.

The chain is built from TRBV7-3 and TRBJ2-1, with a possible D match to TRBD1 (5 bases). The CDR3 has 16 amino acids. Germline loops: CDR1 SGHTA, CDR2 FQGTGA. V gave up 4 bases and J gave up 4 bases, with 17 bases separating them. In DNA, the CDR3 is TGTGCCAGCAGCTCGCACACCTTGGGGCCGTACAATGAGCAGTTCTTC. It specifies CASSSHTLGPYNEQFF.

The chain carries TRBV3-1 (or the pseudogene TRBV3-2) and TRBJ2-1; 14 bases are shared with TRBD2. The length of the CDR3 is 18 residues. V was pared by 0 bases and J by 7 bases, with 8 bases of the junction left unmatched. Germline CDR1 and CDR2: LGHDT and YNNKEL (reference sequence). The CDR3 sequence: CASSQDTWGLAGANEQFF. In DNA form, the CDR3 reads TGTGCCAGCAGCCAAGATACTTGGGGACTAGCGGGAGCAAATGAGCAGTTCTTC.

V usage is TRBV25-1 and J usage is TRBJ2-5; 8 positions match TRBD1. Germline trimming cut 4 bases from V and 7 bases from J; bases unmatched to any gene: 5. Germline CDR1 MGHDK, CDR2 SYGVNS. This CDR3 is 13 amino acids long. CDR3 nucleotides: TGTGCCAGCAGTGCAAGGACAGGGTGGACCCAGTACTTC. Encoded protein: CASSARTGWTQYF. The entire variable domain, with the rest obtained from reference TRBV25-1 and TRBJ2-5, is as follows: EADIYQTPRYLVIGTGKKITLECSQTMGHDKMYWYQQDPGMELHLIHYSYGVNSTEKGDLSSESTVSRIRTEHFPLTLESARPSHTSQYLCASSARTGWTQYFGPGTRLLVL.

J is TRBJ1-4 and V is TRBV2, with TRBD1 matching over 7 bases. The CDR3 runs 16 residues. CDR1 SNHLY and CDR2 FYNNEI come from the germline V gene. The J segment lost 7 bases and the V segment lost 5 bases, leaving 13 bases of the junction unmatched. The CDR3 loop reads CASSWDSPNPGEKLFF. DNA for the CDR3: TGTGCCAGCAGTTGGGACAGCCCGAACCCGGGTGAAAAACTGTTTTTT.

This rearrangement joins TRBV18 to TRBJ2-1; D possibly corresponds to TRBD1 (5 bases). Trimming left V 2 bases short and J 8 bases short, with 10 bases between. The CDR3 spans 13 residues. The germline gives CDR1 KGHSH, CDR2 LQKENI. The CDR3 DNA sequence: TGTGCCAGCTCACCATCTCAGGGCCATGAGCAGTTCTTC. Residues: CASSPSQGHEQFF.

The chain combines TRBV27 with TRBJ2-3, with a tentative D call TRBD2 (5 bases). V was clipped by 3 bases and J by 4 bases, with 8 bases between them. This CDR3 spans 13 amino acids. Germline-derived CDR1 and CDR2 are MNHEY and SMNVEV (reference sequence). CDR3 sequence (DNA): TGTGCCAGCAGTTTTACAGCGGCAGATACGCAGTATTTT. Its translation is CASSFTAADTQYF.

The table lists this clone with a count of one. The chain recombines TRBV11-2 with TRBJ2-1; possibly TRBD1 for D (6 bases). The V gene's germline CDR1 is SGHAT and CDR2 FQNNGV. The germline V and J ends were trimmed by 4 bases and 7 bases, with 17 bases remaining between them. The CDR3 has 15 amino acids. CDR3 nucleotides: TGTGCCAGCAGCTCGCAGGGGCAACTTGGTAATGAGCAGTTCTTC. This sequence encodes CASSSQGQLGNEQFF.

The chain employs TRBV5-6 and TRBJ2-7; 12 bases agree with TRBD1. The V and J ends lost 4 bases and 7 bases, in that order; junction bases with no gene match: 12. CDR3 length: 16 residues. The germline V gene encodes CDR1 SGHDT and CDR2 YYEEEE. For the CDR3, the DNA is TGTGCCAGCAGCCACCGATGGGGACAGGGGGCGTATGAGCAGTACTTC. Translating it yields CASSHRWGQGAYEQYF. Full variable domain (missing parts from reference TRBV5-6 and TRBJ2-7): DAGVTQSPTHLIKTRGQQVTLRCSPKSGHDTVSWYQQALGQGPQFIFQYYEEEERQRGNFPDRFSGHQFPNYSSELNVNALLLGDSALYLCASSHRWGQGAYEQYFGPGTRLTVT.

CDR3 region: CASSRDRFNQPQHF. The CDR3 DNA reads TGTGCCAGCAGCCGTGACAGGTTTAATCAGCCCCAGCATTTT. The rearrangement joins TRBV7-9 to TRBJ1-5; possible D gene TRBD1, 6 bases. This CDR3 has 14 amino acids. The V end lost 5 bases, the J end lost 4 bases, and 12 bases lay between the germline ends. CDR1 and CDR2 (germline): SEHNR, FQNEAQ (reference sequence).

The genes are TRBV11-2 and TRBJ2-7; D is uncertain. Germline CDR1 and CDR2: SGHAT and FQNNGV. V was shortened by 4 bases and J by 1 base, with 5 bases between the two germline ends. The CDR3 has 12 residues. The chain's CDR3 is CASSSMSYEQYF. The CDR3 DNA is TGTGCCAGCAGCTCCATGTCCTACGAGCAGTACTTC.

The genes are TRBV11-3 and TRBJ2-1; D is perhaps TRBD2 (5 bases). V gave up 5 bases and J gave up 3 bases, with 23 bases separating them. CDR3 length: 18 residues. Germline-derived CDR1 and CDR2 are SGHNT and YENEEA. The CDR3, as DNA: TGTGCCAGCAGCCCAAATCCGCGGGCGCTAGTGAGCTACAATGAGCAGTTCTTC. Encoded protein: CASSPNPRALVSYNEQFF.

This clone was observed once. The CDR3 sequence is CASSLGASGTYEQYF. For the CDR3, the DNA is TGCGCCAGCAGCTTGGGGGCTAGCGGAACCTACGAGCAGTACTTC. The chain uses TRBV5-1 and TRBJ2-7, with TRBD2 matching over 7 bases. The germline CDR1 and CDR2 sequences are SGHRS and YFSETQ. With 0 bases clipped from V and 2 bases from J, the junction kept 5 bases outside the gene matches. The CDR3 has 15 residues.

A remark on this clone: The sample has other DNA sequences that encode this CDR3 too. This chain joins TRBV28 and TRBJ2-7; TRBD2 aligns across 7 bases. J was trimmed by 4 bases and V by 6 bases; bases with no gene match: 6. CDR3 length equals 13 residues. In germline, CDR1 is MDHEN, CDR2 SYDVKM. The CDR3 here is CASSLGGSYEQYF. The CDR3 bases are TGTGCCAGCAGCCTAGGCGGGAGTTACGAGCAGTACTTC. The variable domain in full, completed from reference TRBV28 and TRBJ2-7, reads DVKVTQSSRYLVKRTGEKVFLECVQDMDHENMFWYRQDPGLGLRLIYFSYDVKMKEKGDIPEGYSVSREKKERFSLILESASTNQTSMYLCASSLGGSYEQYFGPGTRLTVT.

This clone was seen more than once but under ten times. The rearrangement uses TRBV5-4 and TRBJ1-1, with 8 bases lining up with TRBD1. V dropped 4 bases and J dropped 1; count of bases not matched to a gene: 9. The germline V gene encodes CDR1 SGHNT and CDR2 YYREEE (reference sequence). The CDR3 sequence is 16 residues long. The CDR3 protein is CASSPAVGQENTEAFF. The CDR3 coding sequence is TGTGCCAGCAGCCCGGCTGTGGGACAGGAGAACACTGAAGCTTTCTTT.

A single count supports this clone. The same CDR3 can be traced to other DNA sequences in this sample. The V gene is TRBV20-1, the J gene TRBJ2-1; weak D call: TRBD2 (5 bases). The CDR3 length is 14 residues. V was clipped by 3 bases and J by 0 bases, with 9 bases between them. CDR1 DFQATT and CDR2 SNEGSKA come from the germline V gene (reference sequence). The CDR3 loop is CSASRESSYNEQFF. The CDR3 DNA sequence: TGCAGTGCTAGTAGGGAGAGCTCCTACAATGAGCAGTTCTTC.

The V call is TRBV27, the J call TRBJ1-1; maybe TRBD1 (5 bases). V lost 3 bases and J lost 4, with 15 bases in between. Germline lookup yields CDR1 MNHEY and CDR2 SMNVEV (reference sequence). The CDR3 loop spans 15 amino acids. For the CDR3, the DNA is TGTGCCAGCAGTTTCCAGGGCGGGGCCGGCACTGAAGCTTTCTTT. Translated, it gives CASSFQGGAGTEAFF.

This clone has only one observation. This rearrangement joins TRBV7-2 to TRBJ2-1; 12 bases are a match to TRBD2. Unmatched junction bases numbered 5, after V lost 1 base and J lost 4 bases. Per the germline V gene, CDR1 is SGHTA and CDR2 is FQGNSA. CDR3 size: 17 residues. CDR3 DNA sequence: TGTGCCAGCAGCTTAGGTTCCGGACTAGCGGGGTACAATGAGCAGTTCTTC. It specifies CASSLGSGLAGYNEQFF.

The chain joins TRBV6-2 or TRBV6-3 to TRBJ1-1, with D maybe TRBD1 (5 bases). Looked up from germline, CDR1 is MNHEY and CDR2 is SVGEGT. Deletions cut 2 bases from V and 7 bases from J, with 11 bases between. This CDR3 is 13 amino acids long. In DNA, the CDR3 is TGTGCCAGCAGTTACCGGGGGAGTGGTGAAGCTTTCTTT. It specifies CASSYRGSGEAFF.

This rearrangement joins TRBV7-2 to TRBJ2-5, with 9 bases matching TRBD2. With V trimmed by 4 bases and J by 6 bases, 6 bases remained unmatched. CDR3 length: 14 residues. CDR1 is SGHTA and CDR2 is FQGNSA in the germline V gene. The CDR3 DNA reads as TGTGCCAGCAGCTCGACCGGGACTAGCAAGACCCAGTACTTC. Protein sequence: CASSSTGTSKTQYF.

The CDR3 DNA is TGTGCCTGGGGGCCGGGGGGAAACGGAGAGACGGCCCAGTACTTC. This sequence encodes CAWGPGGNGETAQYF. The chain is built from TRBV30 and TRBJ2-5; 7 bases are a match to TRBD2. V shed 5 bases and J 9 bases; nucleotides not matched to a gene: 18. The CDR3 is 15 amino acids. In germline, CDR1 is GTSNPN, CDR2 SVGIG (reference sequence).